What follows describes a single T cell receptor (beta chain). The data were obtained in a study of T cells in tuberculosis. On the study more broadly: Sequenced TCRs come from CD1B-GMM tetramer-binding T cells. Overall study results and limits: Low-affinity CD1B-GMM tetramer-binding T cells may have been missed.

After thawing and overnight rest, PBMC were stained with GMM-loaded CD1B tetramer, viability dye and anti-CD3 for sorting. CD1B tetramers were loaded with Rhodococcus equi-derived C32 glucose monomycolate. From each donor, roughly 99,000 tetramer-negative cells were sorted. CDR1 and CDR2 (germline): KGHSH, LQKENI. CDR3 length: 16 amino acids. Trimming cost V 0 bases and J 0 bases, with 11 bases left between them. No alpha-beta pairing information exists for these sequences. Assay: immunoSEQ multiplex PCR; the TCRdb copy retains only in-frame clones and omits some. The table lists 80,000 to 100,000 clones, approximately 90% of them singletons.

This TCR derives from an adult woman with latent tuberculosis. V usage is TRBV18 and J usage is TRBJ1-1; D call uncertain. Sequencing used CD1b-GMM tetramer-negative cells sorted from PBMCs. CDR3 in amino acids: CASSPPVRQMNTEAFF. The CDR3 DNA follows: TGTGCCAGCTCACCACCCGTGAGGCAGATGAACACTGAAGCTTTCTTT.